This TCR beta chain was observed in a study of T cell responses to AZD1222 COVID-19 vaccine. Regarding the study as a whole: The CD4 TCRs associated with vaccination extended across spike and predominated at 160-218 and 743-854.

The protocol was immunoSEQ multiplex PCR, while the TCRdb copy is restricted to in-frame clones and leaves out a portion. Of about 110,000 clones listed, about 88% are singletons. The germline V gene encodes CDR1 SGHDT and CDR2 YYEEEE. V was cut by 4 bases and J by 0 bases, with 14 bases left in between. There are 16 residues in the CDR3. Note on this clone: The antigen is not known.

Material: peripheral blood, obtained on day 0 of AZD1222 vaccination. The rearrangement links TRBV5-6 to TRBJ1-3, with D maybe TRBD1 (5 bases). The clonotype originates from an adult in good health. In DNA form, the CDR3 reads TGTGCCAGCAGCCCTGACGGGGGGAACTCTGGAAACACCATATATTTT. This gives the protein CASSPDGGNSGNTIYF.